This T cell receptor beta chain was sequenced during a study of human T cells and chemical hapten exposure. Study details: Recorded diagnoses among the mostly female patients were alopecia areata, totalis or universalis. Study-level points and caveats: No alteration of TCRs above 1 in 1000 frequency was seen with DPC sensitization. With patch test score, the counts of PT1 expanded TCRs showed a positive correlation.

The CDR3 totals 14 residues. Trimming removed 2 bases at V and 3 bases at J, with 9 bases between. Per germline, CDR1 MNHEY and CDR2 SMNVEV (reference sequence). The time point was: patch test 1, 2 weeks after DPC sensitization. Treatment described: therapeutic diphenylcyclopropenone sensitization with weekly scalp DPC. This clonotype was picked up many times. The antigen remains undetermined. The library labeled individual cDNA molecules by adding unique molecular identifiers to them. TCRdb recomputed calls from the RACE reads with MiXCR, one row per CDR3 protein. The sample carries tens of thousands of distinct CDR3 sequences, approximately 10% recorded once.

The sequence came from a middle-aged man with alopecia areata. Some clones in this sample may be carry-over from other donors' samples. The V call is TRBV27, the J call TRBJ2-3, with D possibly matching TRBD1 (5 bases). The material was whole blood, obtained in connection with sensitization to the hapten diphenylcyclopropenone (DPC). CDR3 nucleotides: TGTGCCAGCAGTTTACAGGGTGTAACAGATACGCAGTATTTT. It yields the protein CASSLQGVTDTQYF.